The 25 T cell receptor beta chains below were found in one sample sequenced in a study of beta chain features in type 1 diabetes (dated by TCRdb to the late 2010s). The library was made by the immunoSEQ multiplex PCR assay. The entire amount of isolated RNA was reverse transcribed using the High Capacity cDNA Reverse Transcription Kit, so the sequenced TCRB transcripts were expressed ones. TCRdb carries this immuneACCESS record with in-frame sequences only. Its versions omit some clonotypes, under half of them owing to an unresolved V gene in the studies checked, with the rest unexplained. This sample holds fewer than 550,000 clones; about 10% were observed only once. Together, the top ten hold over 0.04% of the sample. Source material: naive CD4+ T cells from blood. The meaning of the sample's cell subset or site label: true naive CD4+ T cells. Receptor source: a woman between 18 and 29 years old in good health.

There are a few counts of this clone. The chain is built from TRBV30 and TRBJ1-5, with a weak D call TRBD1 (6 bases). Per germline, CDR1 GTSNPN and CDR2 SVGIG (reference sequence). V was pared by 2 bases and J by 1 base, with 9 bases between. CDR3 length: 14 residues. CDR3 in amino acids: CAWSTGMSNQPQHF. The CDR3 nucleotides read TGTGCCTGGAGTACAGGGATGAGCAATCAGCCCCAGCATTTT.

The chain joins TRBV27 to TRBJ1-5; 7 bases agree with TRBD1. Germline CDR1 is MNHEY and CDR2 is SMNVEV (reference sequence). The CDR3 consists of 15 residues. With V trimmed by 6 bases and J by 3 bases, 8 bases remained unmatched. The CDR3 bases are TGTGCCAGCAGGCCTACAGGGGCCCTCAATCAGCCCCAGCATTTT. It translates to CASRPTGALNQPQHF.

This chain links TRBV7-8 with TRBJ2-1; 12 positions agree with TRBD1. The CDR3 spans 16 residues. Germline CDR1 reads SGHVS; CDR2 reads FQNEAQ. With V trimmed by 5 bases and J by 7 bases, 9 bases remained unmatched. In nucleotides, the CDR3 is TGTGCCAGCAGCCAATTCCGGGACAGGGGGCTGAATGAGCAGTTCTTC. This translates into CASSQFRDRGLNEQFF. Full variable domain (rest looked up from reference TRBV7-8 and TRBJ2-1): GAGVSQSPRYKVAKRGQDVALRCDPISGHVSLFWYQQALGQGPEFLTYFQNEAQLDKSGLPSDRFFAERPEGSVSTLKIQRTQQEDSAVYLCASSQFRDRGLNEQFFGPGTRLTVL.

This clone was observed a handful of times. This chain links TRBV15 with TRBJ1-2; the D is unclear. CDR1 and CDR2 from the germline V gene are LNHNV and YYDKDF (reference sequence). V lost 0 bases and J lost 4, with 6 bases in between. This CDR3 is 13 amino acids long. Here the CDR3 reads CATSREGSYGYTF. The CDR3, as DNA: TGTGCCACCAGCAGAGAGGGCAGCTATGGCTACACCTTC.

This clone was detected only a few times. The chain joins TRBV11-1 to TRBJ2-3, with D uncertain. Trimming took off 5 bases at V and 8 bases at J, with 23 bases between the two ends. The V gene's germline CDR1 is SGHAT and CDR2 FQDESV (reference sequence). The CDR3 is made up of 16 amino acids. CDR3 sequence (DNA): TGTGCCAGCAGCCCGCGACGGATTATGAGTTCGGTTACGCAGTATTTT. It translates to CASSPRRIMSSVTQYF.

The chain links TRBV7-9 to TRBJ1-5; D is unresolved. The CDR3 is made up of 13 amino acids. Trimming left V 4 bases short and J 5 bases short, with 9 bases between. Germline values: CDR1 SEHNR, CDR2 FQNEAQ (reference sequence). The CDR3 loop is CASSYEVDQPQHF. Here the CDR3 DNA reads TGTGCCAGCAGCTACGAGGTGGATCAGCCCCAGCATTTT.

This clone was detected only a few times. This chain joins TRBV19 and TRBJ2-7; D remains ambiguous. CDR1 is LNHDA, CDR2 SQIVND, per germline (reference sequence). Deletions cut 2 bases from V and 2 bases from J, with 13 bases between. The CDR3 length is 15 residues. The CDR3 sequence is CASSIRRLPAYEQYF. The DNA of the CDR3 is TGTGCCAGTAGTATACGGCGACTCCCGGCCTACGAGCAGTACTTC.

The genes are TRBV7-2 and TRBJ1-1; 7 bases are a match to TRBD1. The CDR3 is made up of 15 amino acids. Unmatched junction bases numbered 5, after V lost 0 bases and J lost 4 bases. CDR1 SGHTA and CDR2 FQGNSA come from the germline V gene. This chain's CDR3 is CASSLAQGLVTEAFF. The CDR3 coding sequence is TGTGCCAGCAGCTTAGCACAGGGGCTGGTCACTGAAGCTTTCTTT.

The chain uses TRBV2 and TRBJ2-7; possible D gene TRBD1, 5 bases. The CDR3 totals 14 residues. V was shortened by 3 bases and J by 6 bases, with 15 bases between the two germline ends. Germline loops: CDR1 SNHLY, CDR2 FYNNEI. For the CDR3, the DNA is TGTGCCAGCAGTGATGACACCAGTAGGGGCGAGCAGTACGTC. Amino acid sequence: CASSDDTSRGEQYV.

The chain employs TRBV5-4 and TRBJ2-3, with D possibly TRBD2 on 5 matching bases. CDR3 length: 16 amino acids. Trimming removed 0 bases at V and 0 bases at J, with 11 bases between. CDR1 is SGHNT and CDR2 is YYREEE in the germline V gene (reference sequence). CDR3 nucleotide sequence: TGTGCCAGCAGCTTGGGAGGGAGTTTGAGCACAGATACGCAGTATTTT. It translates to CASSLGGSLSTDTQYF.

This clone turned up a few times. The chain is built from TRBV15 and TRBJ1-5, with unresolved D. The V gene lost 3 bases and the J gene lost 8 bases, with 8 bases spanning the gap. The CDR3 runs to 12 residues. The germline V gene has CDR1 LNHNV and CDR2 YYDKDF (reference sequence). In nucleotides, the CDR3 is TGTGCCACCAGCAGGGTAGGTGAGCCCCAGCATTTT. Translation gives CATSRVGEPQHF.

Only a few counts were recorded for this clone. The chain is built from TRBV27 and TRBJ1-1; a weak D match, TRBD1 (5 bases). CDR1 is MNHEY and CDR2 is SMNVEV in the germline V gene (reference sequence). The CDR3 is 16 residues long. The V and J ends lost 3 bases and 5 bases respectively, with 19 bases between them. The CDR3 DNA reads TGTGCCAGCAGTTTCACCCTCCCTCGCGGGGGGACTGAAGCTTTCTTT. This gives the protein CASSFTLPRGGTEAFF.

A few counts support this clone. The V and J genes are TRBV2 and TRBJ2-7; 10 bases line up with TRBD1. CDR1 SNHLY and CDR2 FYNNEI come from the germline V gene. The V gene end was trimmed by 5 bases and the J gene end by 2 bases; junction bases not matched to a gene: 6. The CDR3 totals 15 residues. The CDR3, as DNA: TGTGCCAGCAGTCCCCCGGGACAGGGGCCCTACGAGCAGTACTTC. Protein product: CASSPPGQGPYEQYF.

The CDR3 region has the DNA TGTGCCAGCAGCAGGGAGCAGAACACTGAAGCTTTCTTT. Amino acid sequence: CASSREQNTEAFF. This sequence joins TRBV5-4 and TRBJ1-1; D unresolved. Germline assignment: CDR1 SGHNT and CDR2 YYREEE (reference sequence). The CDR3 is 13 residues long. Trimming removed 4 bases at V and 1 base at J, with 8 bases between.

This rearrangement joins TRBV4-1 to TRBJ2-1, with D maybe TRBD2 (5 bases). The germline V gene has CDR1 MGHRA and CDR2 YSYEKL. The CDR3 consists of 13 residues. Trimming removed 7 bases from V and 7 bases from J, with 14 bases in between. CDR3 DNA sequence: TGCGCCAGCAAAGCGGCGGGTCGGAATGAGCAGTTCTTC. The encoded protein is CASKAAGRNEQFF.

The rearrangement uses TRBV15 and TRBJ2-1; 8 nucleotides line up with TRBD2. The CDR3 consists of 13 residues. V was pared by 9 bases and J by 7 bases, with 8 bases of the junction left unmatched. CDR1 and CDR2 (germline): LNHNV, YYDKDF (reference sequence). Here the CDR3 reads CATQLAALNEQFF. DNA for the CDR3: TGTGCCACTCAACTAGCGGCTCTAAATGAGCAGTTCTTC.

The chain has TRBV5-1 and TRBJ1-4, with D perhaps TRBD1 (6 bases). Germline assignment: CDR1 SGHRS and CDR2 YFSETQ. Deletions cut 4 bases from V and 5 bases from J, with 12 bases between. The CDR3 spans 14 residues. The CDR3 is CASSLGQQNEKLFF. CDR3 DNA: TGCGCCAGCAGCCTCGGACAGCAAAATGAAAAACTGTTTTTT.

This clone was seen only a few times. The chain recombines TRBV29-1 with TRBJ1-1; D is possibly TRBD1 (5 bases). The CDR3 is 15 residues long. The V end lost 7 bases, the J end lost 0 bases, and 18 bases lay between the germline ends. In germline, CDR1 is SQVTM, CDR2 ANQGSEA. The CDR3 spells CSGSGGWGMNTEAFF. CDR3 DNA sequence: TGCAGCGGATCCGGAGGTTGGGGCATGAACACTGAAGCTTTCTTT.

The CDR3 spells CAWNWLGGRIEAFF. CDR3 nucleotide sequence: TGTGCCTGGAACTGGCTTGGGGGAAGGATTGAAGCTTTCTTT. This sequence joins TRBV30 and TRBJ1-1, with D possibly being TRBD1 (5 bases). Trimming cost V 4 bases and J 7 bases, with 19 bases left between them. CDR1 is GTSNPN and CDR2 is SVGIG in the germline V gene (reference sequence). This CDR3 has 14 residues.

V and J are TRBV4-3 and TRBJ1-2, with D uncertain. There are 15 residues in the CDR3. The V end lost 0 bases, the J end lost 1 base, and 9 bases lay between the germline ends. Looked up from germline, CDR1 is LGHNA and CDR2 is YSLEER. CDR3 in DNA: TGCGCCAGCAGCCAAGATGTTGCCTTTAACTATGGCTACACCTTC. Translated: CASSQDVAFNYGYTF.

The chain couples TRBV4-3 to TRBJ1-5; maybe TRBD1 (5 bases). V shed 0 bases and J shed 5 bases, with 11 bases lying between them. This CDR3 contains 15 residues. The germline V gene encodes CDR1 LGHNA and CDR2 YSLEER. CDR3 DNA sequence: TGCGCCAGCAGCCAAGATAAGGGGACGTATCAGCCCCAGCATTTT. Translated: CASSQDKGTYQPQHF.

This clone was seen a few times. J is TRBJ1-4 and V is TRBV7-9; 7 bases match TRBD1. The ends lost 2 bases at V and 4 bases at J; junction bases unmatched: 4. Germline CDR1 SEHNR, CDR2 FQNEAQ (reference sequence). The CDR3 loop spans 15 amino acids. Written as DNA, the CDR3 is TGTGCCAGCAGCTTACGGGGGGACAGTAATGAAAAACTGTTTTTT. Its protein product is CASSLRGDSNEKLFF.

V usage is TRBV9 and J usage is TRBJ2-1; maybe TRBD2 (5 bases). The CDR3 has 14 amino acids. V lost 0 bases to trimming and J lost 9 bases, with 13 bases between them. Germline CDR1 SGDLS, CDR2 YYNGEE. The chain's CDR3 is CASSVVSASIEQFF. DNA for the CDR3: TGTGCCAGCAGCGTAGTGTCGGCTAGCATTGAGCAGTTCTTC.

The chain joins TRBV7-9 to TRBJ2-1, with D perhaps matching TRBD1 or TRBD2 (5 bases each). V was trimmed by 6 bases and J by 5 bases, leaving 17 bases between them. From germline, CDR1 is SEHNR and CDR2 FQNEAQ (reference sequence). The CDR3 runs to 15 residues. CDR3 loop: CASRPGRIIHNEQFF. The CDR3, as DNA: TGTGCCAGCAGACCGGGACGGATTATCCACAATGAGCAGTTCTTC.

This clone has ten or more counts. The chain couples TRBV28 to TRBJ2-3; D unresolved. V was pared by 5 bases and J by 0 bases, with 3 bases between. The germline gives CDR1 MDHEN, CDR2 SYDVKM. CDR3 size: 12 residues. CDR3 DNA sequence: TGTGCCAGCAGTGGTAGCACAGATACGCAGTATTTT. Protein product: CASSGSTDTQYF. The full variable domain, with the rest looked up from reference TRBV28 and TRBJ2-3, is DVKVTQSSRYLVKRTGEKVFLECVQDMDHENMFWYRQDPGLGLRLIYFSYDVKMKEKGDIPEGYSVSREKKERFSLILESASTNQTSMYLCASSGSTDTQYFGPGTRLTVL.